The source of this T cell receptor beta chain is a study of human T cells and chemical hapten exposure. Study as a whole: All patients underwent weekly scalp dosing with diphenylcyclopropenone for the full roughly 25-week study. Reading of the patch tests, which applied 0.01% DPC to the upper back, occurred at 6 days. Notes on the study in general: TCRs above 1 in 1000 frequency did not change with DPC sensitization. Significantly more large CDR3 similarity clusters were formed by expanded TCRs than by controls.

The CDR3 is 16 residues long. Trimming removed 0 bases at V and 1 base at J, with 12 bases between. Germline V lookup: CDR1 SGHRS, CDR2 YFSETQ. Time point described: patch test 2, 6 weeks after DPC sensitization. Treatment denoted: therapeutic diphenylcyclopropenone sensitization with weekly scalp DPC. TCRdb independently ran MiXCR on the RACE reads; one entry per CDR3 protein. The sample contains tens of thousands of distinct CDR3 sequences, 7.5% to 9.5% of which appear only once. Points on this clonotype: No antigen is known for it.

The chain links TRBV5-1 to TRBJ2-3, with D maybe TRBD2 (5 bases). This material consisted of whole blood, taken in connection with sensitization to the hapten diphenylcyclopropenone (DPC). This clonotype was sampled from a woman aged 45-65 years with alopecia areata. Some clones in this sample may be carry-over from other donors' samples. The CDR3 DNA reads TGCGCCAGCAGCTTGGCCGGGCTAGCAGGCACAGATACGCAGTATTTT. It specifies CASSLAGLAGTDTQYF.